This entry describes one T cell receptor beta chain. Germline CDR1 and CDR2: LNHDA and SQIVND (reference sequence). The CDR3 sequence is 14 residues long. V trimming: 4 bases; J trimming: 7 bases; junction bases outside the gene matches: 5. This specimen comes from a study of cytomegalovirus exposure and HLA in healthy donors. The PCR contained 60 Vbeta and 13 Jbeta primers. Sequencing was performed with immunoSEQ multiplex PCR; in TCRdb, only in-frame clones are kept and a portion is missing. The data hold 150,000 to 200,000 clones, with about 72% observed a single time. This clonotype was obtained from a human donor in good health. V gene TRBV19 combines with J gene TRBJ1-5, with 9 bases aligning to TRBD1. Sequenced input: PBMCs. Here the CDR3 reads CASSTTGGGQPQHF. CDR3 DNA sequence: TGTGCCAGTAGTACCACAGGGGGCGGACAGCCCCAGCATTTT.